The 8 T cell receptor beta chains below were found in one sample sequenced in a study of shared clonotypes between healthy human individuals. Generated by immunoSEQ multiplex PCR, the TCRdb table keeps only in-frame clones and is missing some. The sample gives roughly 300,000 clones, over 75% of which show up once; about 17% is in the top ten. Sequenced sample: memory CD8+ T cells sorted from blood. Subset defined: CD45RO+ cells pooled with CCR7-negative TemRA cells. All receptors come from a man aged 18-30 years in good health.

The chain employs TRBV7-9 and TRBJ2-3; unclear D gene. CDR1 is SEHNR, CDR2 FQNEAQ, per germline (reference sequence). V lost 6 bases and J lost 6, with 7 bases in between. This CDR3 contains 11 residues. The CDR3 DNA is TGTGCCAGCAGGGGGTTGGATACGCAGTATTTT. Translating gives CASRGLDTQYF.

This sequence joins TRBV11-2 and TRBJ1-4, with D possibly matching TRBD1 (6 bases). CDR1 and CDR2 from the germline V gene are SGHAT and FQNNGV. The CDR3 is 14 amino acids. The V and J ends lost 5 bases and 5 bases respectively, with 12 bases between them. The DNA for the CDR3 is TGTGCCAGCAGCAACGACAGGAAAAATGAAAAACTGTTTTTT. Protein sequence: CASSNDRKNEKLFF.

This clone came up once. The rearrangement uses TRBV10-1 and TRBJ2-3; TRBD1 might be the D (5 bases). Trimming removed 2 bases at V and 2 bases at J, with 11 bases between. The CDR3 is made up of 15 amino acids. The germline V gene encodes CDR1 WNHNN and CDR2 SYGVQD (reference sequence). DNA for the CDR3: TGCGCCAGCAGTGAGAGGGCAGGGTTCACAGATACGCAGTATTTT. Translated, it gives CASSERAGFTDTQYF.

The genes are TRBV27 and TRBJ2-2; the D is unclear. The germline V gene encodes CDR1 MNHEY and CDR2 SMNVEV (reference sequence). The germline V and J ends were trimmed by 6 bases and 5 bases, with 7 bases remaining between them. The CDR3 runs 12 residues. For the CDR3, the DNA is TGTGCCAGCAGGGGTTGGACCGGGGAGCTGTTTTTT. Protein: CASRGWTGELFF.

V is TRBV19 and J is TRBJ1-2; 9 positions agree with TRBD1. V shed 5 bases, J shed 4 bases, and the junction held 2 bases outside the gene matches. The germline V gene encodes CDR1 LNHDA and CDR2 SQIVND (reference sequence). The CDR3 covers 13 residues. In nucleotides, the CDR3 is TGTGCCAGTAGTTGGACAGGGGCCTATGGCTACACCTTC. It yields the protein CASSWTGAYGYTF.

The sample holds one count of this clone. The genes are TRBV4-3 and TRBJ2-1; D unresolved. The germline CDR1 and CDR2 sequences are LGHNA and YSLEER. The ends were cut back, 0 bases at V and 4 bases at J, with 16 bases in the middle. This CDR3 has 17 amino acids. CDR3 in amino acids: CASSQDRAHTEYNEQFF. Written as DNA, the CDR3 is TGCGCCAGCAGCCAAGATAGGGCCCACACAGAATACAATGAGCAGTTCTTC.

The chain has TRBV4-1 and TRBJ1-1, with D possibly being TRBD1 (6 bases). Trimming pared 0 bases from V and 5 bases from J, leaving 16 bases between. The germline V gene has CDR1 MGHRA and CDR2 YSYEKL. The CDR3 covers 16 residues. Here the CDR3 DNA reads TGCGCCAGCAGCCAAGATCCCCGGGGGCCCCAGACTGAAGCTTTCTTT. This gives the protein CASSQDPRGPQTEAFF.

V is TRBV4-3 and J is TRBJ2-6; TRBD1 aligns across 11 bases. With V trimmed by 0 bases and J by 3 bases, 7 bases remained unmatched. Germline-derived CDR1 and CDR2 are LGHNA and YSLEER. The CDR3 length is 19 residues. The CDR3 is CASSQDPDRGRYGANVLTF. In DNA, the CDR3 is TGCGCCAGCAGCCAAGACCCGGACAGGGGGCGGTATGGGGCCAACGTCCTGACTTTC.